This T cell receptor (beta chain) was observed in a study of beta chain features in type 1 diabetes. Trimming left V 0 bases short and J 6 bases short, with 3 bases between. The germline V gene has CDR1 LGHNA and CDR2 YNFKEQ. CDR3 length equals 12 residues. Study-wide results and caveats: Type 1 diabetes patients had fewer VDJ junction insertions and more deletions. cDNA sequencing could over-represent cells with high TCR expression.

This clone was found a few times. Its antigen is still unknown. Sequenced material consisted of expressed TCRB transcripts (all of the isolated RNA was reverse transcribed). Measured with immunoSEQ multiplex PCR; TCRdb has only the in-frame clones, and not every one. The table has roughly 380,000 clones, roughly 21% seen once. This receptor was taken from a woman under 30 in good health. Sequencing was carried out using naive CD4+ T cells from blood. The genes are TRBV4-2 and TRBJ2-1; D is unresolved. DNA for the CDR3: TGTGCCAGCAGCCAAGACAGCAATGAGCAGTTCTTC. Translated: CASSQDSNEQFF.